This entry is about one T cell receptor (beta chain). The data were taken from a study of T cell changes during pregnancy in multiple sclerosis. Assay used: immunoSEQ multiplex PCR; TCRdb lists only in-frame clones, some missing. The profile shows around 50,000 clones, around 87% of them singletons. The input for sequencing was CD8+ T cells from peripheral blood mononuclear cells, taken in the second trimester of pregnancy. The TCR originated in a female donor with multiple sclerosis, enrolled in a pregnancy study.

The CDR3 sequence: CASRPTGNTEAFF. In DNA form, the CDR3 reads TGCGCCAGCAGGCCGACAGGGAACACTGAAGCTTTCTTT. The chain couples TRBV5-1 to TRBJ1-1, with D perhaps TRBD1 (6 bases). V lost 5 bases to trimming and J lost 1 base, with 9 bases between them. Germline CDR1 reads SGHRS; CDR2 reads YFSETQ. The CDR3 contains 13 residues. Variable domain in full (rest from reference TRBV5-1 and TRBJ1-1): KAGVTQTPRYLIKTRGQQVTLSCSPISGHRSVSWYQQTPGQGLQFLFEYFSETQRNKGNFPGRFSGRQFSNSRSEMNVSTLELGDSALYLCASRPTGNTEAFFGQGTRLTVV.